Each of the 21 T cell receptor beta chains below was sequenced from the same sample in a study of CD4 and CD8 cells across lung adenocarcinoma regions. TCRdb processed the PCR reads anew with MiXCR; each CDR3 protein has one entry. Among approximately 18,000 distinct CDR3 sequences listed, 51% were seen once. Sequenced sample: CD8+ T cells from the center of a lung tumor. Every receptor here comes from a female donor with lung adenocarcinoma. The CD4 and CD8 labels of this study may be unreliable.

V usage is TRBV6-1 and J usage is TRBJ2-2; D not resolved. The germline gives CDR1 MNHNS, CDR2 SASEGT. Trimming pared 6 bases from V and 1 base from J, leaving 12 bases between. The CDR3 runs 15 residues. The CDR3 DNA reads as TGTGCCAGCAGCGCCAGCTGCGGGAACACCGGGGAGCTGTTTTTT. Protein sequence: CASSASCGNTGELFF.

This clonotype came up once. J is TRBJ2-6 and V is TRBV6-4; 7 nucleotides match TRBD1. J gave up 3 bases and V 6 bases, and 2 bases lay outside the gene matches. This CDR3 contains 14 residues. Germline CDR1 MRHNA, CDR2 SNTAGT. CDR3 sequence (DNA): TGTGCCAGCAGAGGGGGCCTTGGGGCCAACGTCCTGACTTTC. Translating gives CASRGGLGANVLTF.

The chain has TRBV10-1 and TRBJ1-2; D may be TRBD1 (6 bases). Looked up from germline, CDR1 is WNHNN and CDR2 is SYGVQD (reference sequence). The V and J ends lost 8 bases and 5 bases respectively, with 9 bases between them. The CDR3 length is 11 residues. CDR3 protein: CASGQIYGYTF. In DNA, the CDR3 is TGCGCCAGCGGACAGATTTATGGCTACACCTTC.

This clonotype rates as medium-sized. The J gene is TRBJ2-1, the V gene TRBV27; 12 nucleotides agree with TRBD2. The J call may be in error: the DNA end matches TRBJ2-7 better. The CDR3 has 16 amino acids. In germline, CDR1 is MNHEY, CDR2 SMNVEV (reference sequence). CDR3 sequence: CASSRIGLAGTYEQYF. CDR3 DNA: TGTGCCAGCAGTCGAATCGGACTAGCGGGAACCTACGAGCAGTACTTC.

This chain joins TRBV6-5 and TRBJ2-2; D call uncertain. V lost 2 bases and J 16 bases, leaving 17 bases between the germline ends. CDR3 length: 13 residues. In germline, CDR1 is MNHEY, CDR2 SVGAGI. In DNA form, the CDR3 reads TGTGCCAGCAGTTACCAGAACACCGGTACGCAGTTTTTT. Translated: CASSYQNTGTQFF.

The chain employs TRBV6-1 and TRBJ2-1; maybe TRBD2 (5 bases). Trimming shortened V by 5 bases and J by 10 bases, and 15 bases separated the two germline ends. Germline V lookup: CDR1 MNHNS, CDR2 SASEGT. The CDR3 is made up of 13 amino acids. The CDR3 region has the DNA TGTGCCAGCAGTAAGGCCCCCGACTACGAGCAGTTCTTC. Residues: CASSKAPDYEQFF.

The V and J genes are TRBV7-9 and TRBJ2-5; tentative D call: TRBD1 (5 bases). Near its end, the DNA agrees better with TRBJ2-1, so the J call may be wrong. CDR1 and CDR2 from the germline V gene are SEHNR and FQNEAQ (reference sequence). This CDR3 spans 12 amino acids. The CDR3 DNA follows: TGTGCCAGCAGCTTGGGGCTGAACGAGCAGTTCTTC. It specifies CASSLGLNEQFF.

The chain joins TRBV27 to TRBJ2-5; 8 bases fit TRBD2. The last part of the DNA fits TRBJ2-7 better; the J call may be wrong. Germline lookup yields CDR1 MNHEY and CDR2 SMNVEV (reference sequence). The CDR3 runs to 16 residues. This CDR3 is CASSLSLRGGSYEQYF. The DNA for the CDR3 is TGTGCCAGCAGCCTGTCCCTTCGGGGGGGGAGCTACGAGCAGTACTTC.

In regard to this clonotype: One end of the junction is discordant with germline, which a read error may explain. The chain uses TRBV6-1 and TRBJ2-3; unclear D gene. Germline V gene data show CDR1 as MNHNS and CDR2 as SASEGT. The CDR3 loop spans 11 amino acids. In DNA, the CDR3 is TGTGCCAGCAGTGAAGCGCAGACGCAGTACTTT. Translating gives CASSEAQTQYF.

The V gene is TRBV6-1, the J gene TRBJ2-3, with 8 bases aligning to TRBD2. The V gene end was trimmed by 9 bases and the J gene end by 5 bases; junction bases not matched to a gene: 13. Germline CDR1 and CDR2: MNHNS and SASEGT. CDR3 size: 15 residues. CDR3: CARGVRGAHKDTQYF. The CDR3 coding sequence is TGTGCCAGGGGGGTGCGGGGGGCGCACAAAGATACGCAGTATTTT.

As regards this clonotype: The junction departs from germline at one end; a sequencing error may be responsible. The CDR3 sequence: CASSELGITGTNTQYF. The CDR3 DNA sequence: TGTGCCAGCAGTGAATTAGGGATTACAGGCACAAACACGCAGTATTTC. The chain is built from TRBV6-1 and TRBJ2-4, with TRBD1 as a possible D gene (5 bases). Germline CDR1 MNHNS, CDR2 SASEGT. CDR3 length equals 16 residues.

As regards this clonotype: One end of the junction is discordant with germline, which a read error may explain. This sequence joins TRBV6-1 and TRBJ2-4, with D possibly TRBD1 on 6 matching bases. Germline V gene data show CDR1 as MNHNS and CDR2 as SASEGT. The CDR3 loop spans 15 amino acids. The CDR3: CASDSGVGATDTQYF. The CDR3 region has the DNA TGTGCCAGCGACTCAGGGGTGGGGGCCACAGACACGCAGTATTTC.

The CDR3 spells CASSEHSSGANVLTF. CDR3 in DNA: TGTGCCAGCAGCGAACACAGCTCTGGGGCCAACGTCCTGACTTTC. This chain joins TRBV6-1 and TRBJ2-6, with D uncertain. Trimming cost V 6 bases and J 0 bases, with 9 bases left between them. CDR1 is MNHNS and CDR2 is SASEGT in the germline V gene. This CDR3 has 15 amino acids.

The table lists this clonotype with many counts. A single base separates this from a much larger clone, so it may be a read error. The chain has TRBV6-1 and TRBJ2-1; 7 bases are shared with TRBD1. The germline V gene encodes CDR1 MNHNS and CDR2 SASEGT. Trimming cost V 5 bases and J 13 bases; bases outside gene matches: 17. This CDR3 has 15 amino acids. CDR3 sequence reads: CASSRMTGIQETQFF. CDR3 sequence (DNA): TGTGCCAGCAGTCGGATGACAGGGATTCAAGAGACCCAGTTCTTC.

The V gene is TRBV6-1, the J gene TRBJ2-3; 9 nucleotides agree with TRBD2. Germline loops: CDR1 MNHNS, CDR2 SASEGT. The CDR3 loop spans 15 amino acids. The ends lost 6 bases at V and 5 bases at J; junction bases unmatched: 9. The CDR3 region has the DNA TGTGCCAGCAGCAGAGCGGGGGGCCTCCAAGATACGCAGTATTTT. The encoded protein is CASSRAGGLQDTQYF.

This clonotype occurred a few times. J is TRBJ1-1 and V is TRBV6-1; D not resolved. This CDR3 is 11 amino acids long. CDR1 and CDR2 from the germline V gene are MNHNS and SASEGT. V was cut by 2 bases and J by 6 bases, with 4 bases left in between. CDR3 region: CASSEQAEAFF. DNA for the CDR3: TGTGCCAGCAGTGAACAGGCTGAAGCTTTCTTT.

This clonotype was counted ten times or more. The genes are TRBV27 and TRBJ2-3, with D possibly TRBD2 on 6 matching bases. V was clipped by 2 bases and J by 4 bases, with 16 bases between them. This CDR3 is built from 16 residues. In germline, CDR1 is MNHEY, CDR2 SMNVEV (reference sequence). CDR3 coding DNA: TGTGCCAGCAGTTTAATTTTGGGGGGAGGAGCAGATACGCAGTATTTT. Its protein is CASSLILGGGADTQYF.

There are a few counts of this clonotype. This sequence joins TRBV14 and TRBJ1-3; TRBD1 is a possible D gene (5 bases). Trimming cost V 4 bases and J 0 bases, with 13 bases left between them. This CDR3 comprises 16 residues. Germline CDR1 and CDR2: SGHDN and FVKESK. The CDR3: CASSPQGGVSGNTIYF. CDR3 coding DNA: TGTGCCAGCAGCCCGCAGGGTGGGGTCTCTGGAAACACCATATATTTT.

For this clonotype: One end of the junction does not line up with germline, which may come from a read error. This chain links TRBV27 with TRBJ2-4, with D perhaps TRBD2 (7 bases). This CDR3 region has 16 residues. Germline CDR1 and CDR2: MNHEY and SMNVEV (reference sequence). The CDR3 protein is CACTGAGGRDTETQYF. In DNA form, the CDR3 reads TGTGCCTGCACGGGCGCCGGGGGGCGAGACACAGAGACGCAGTATTTC.

In regard to this clonotype: Given a much more abundant clone one base away, this may be a read error. This chain connects TRBV6-5 to TRBJ2-4; the D gene is possibly TRBD2 (5 bases). The CDR3 contains 13 residues. CDR1 and CDR2 from the germline V gene are MNHEY and SVGAGI. CDR3 protein: CASTSLAKNIRYF. The CDR3 DNA follows: TGTGCCAGCACTTCCCTAGCCAAAAACATTCGGTACTTC.

The chain is built from TRBV9 and TRBJ1-1; no clear D gene. This CDR3 has 13 residues. V was shortened by 4 bases and J by 1 base, with 8 bases between the two germline ends. Germline lookup yields CDR1 SGDLS and CDR2 YYNGEE. CDR3 nucleotide sequence: TGTGCCAGCAGCTTCCGACAGAACACTGAAGCTTTCTTT. Its translation is CASSFRQNTEAFF.